This T cell receptor beta chain was profiled in a study of blood T cell repertoires in COVID-19. This CDR3 has 12 residues. CDR1 is LNHDA and CDR2 is SQIVND in the germline V gene (reference sequence). V lost 2 bases, J lost 5 bases, and 5 bases lay in between. Cohorts were assigned according to the clinical history that participants reported. Original methodology: Amplified reference gene primers provided the basis for estimating nucleated cell counts. Profiling relied on immunoSEQ multiplex PCR, and the TCRdb table lists in-frame clones only, not all of them. That table gives V, J and clone size, and the DNA gave D and trimming. The repertoire consists of around 130,000 clones, with around 83% occurring once and the leading ten covering 18%.

The sequence was obtained from a man aged 25-45 years who had recovered from COVID-19. This chain uses TRBV19 with TRBJ2-3; D unclear. Material: PBMCs or T cells enriched from blood (not recorded which). This CDR3 reads CASSIRGDTQYF. The CDR3 DNA reads as TGTGCCAGTAGTATAAGAGGAGATACGCAGTATTTT.